This T cell receptor (beta chain) comes out of a study of human T cells and chemical hapten exposure. Background on the study: Patch testing was performed with 0.01% DPC on the upper back, with reading at 6 days. Minor volume differences among pooled libraries chiefly drove per-sample TCR yield variation.

Described time point: patch test 1, 2 weeks after DPC sensitization. Described treatment: therapeutic diphenylcyclopropenone sensitization with weekly scalp DPC. Individual cDNA molecules each carried unique molecular identifiers attached by the library. TCRdb ran MiXCR on the RACE reads and lists one entry per CDR3 protein. The table has around 380,000 distinct CDR3 sequences, roughly 5% seen once; the top ten hold approximately 2.1%. Germline CDR1 and CDR2: DFQATT and SNEGSKA (reference sequence). V lost 4 bases and J 0 bases, leaving 10 bases between the germline ends. The CDR3 totals 15 residues. The gene calls are TRBV20-1 and TRBJ1-6; unclear D gene. Sequenced here: whole blood, sampled in connection with sensitization to the hapten diphenylcyclopropenone (DPC). This clonotype originated in a woman aged 45-65 years with alopecia areata. Some clones in this sample may be carry-over from other donors' samples. The CDR3 DNA sequence: TGCAGTGCTAAACGGCAGAGCTCCTATAATTCACCCCTCCACTTT. Translating gives CSAKRQSSYNSPLHF.